The present entry profiles one T cell receptor beta chain with its context. This sample is drawn from a study of blood T cell repertoires in COVID-19. Study as a whole: The United States, Italy and Spain provided the acute and convalescent COVID-19 samples. T cells, B-cell-depleted T cells, or PBMCs provided the cDNA or gDNA that served as material.

Germline V gene data show CDR1 as MDHEN and CDR2 as SYDVKM. CDR3 length: 14 amino acids. Trimming cost V 11 bases and J 0 bases, with 11 bases left between them. Study processing details: Using reference gene primer amplification, nucleated cell counts were estimated. TCRdb keeps only in-frame clones here, not all; method: immunoSEQ multiplex PCR. D and trimming were read from the DNA, whereas the V and J calls and clone size are those reported in that table. The sample shows approximately 230,000 clones, 70% to 90% of them seen only once. The source material was peripheral blood. This TCR was sampled from a man between 18 and 35 years old with active or convalescent COVID-19. The V and J genes are TRBV28 and TRBJ2-6; TRBD1 is a possible D gene (5 bases). The CDR3 region has the DNA TGTGCCTTATCAAGGGGCTCTGGGGCCAACGTCCTGACTTTC. Translating gives CALSRGSGANVLTF.